The 4 T cell receptor beta chains presented below share a single source sample, sequenced in a study of blood T cell repertoires in COVID-19. Here immunoSEQ multiplex PCR was the method, and the copy in TCRdb shows in-frame clones only, minus some. The sample holds approximately 280,000 clones, over 75% seen once. Material: peripheral blood. All receptors derive from a woman aged 25-40 years with COVID-19, enrolled during active disease.

In the case of this clone: Other DNA sequences in this sample translate to the same CDR3. The J gene is TRBJ1-5, the V gene TRBV30; D might be TRBD1 (5 bases). In germline, CDR1 is GTSNPN, CDR2 SVGIG (reference sequence). The V end was cut by 0 bases, the J end by 2 bases, with 5 bases between. The CDR3 loop spans 13 amino acids. The CDR3 loop is CAWSVGGNQPQHF. CDR3 DNA: TGTGCCTGGAGTGTAGGGGGCAATCAGCCCCAGCATTTT.

The V gene is TRBV19, the J gene TRBJ1-1; D is uncertain. The CDR3 is 14 residues long. The germline CDR1 and CDR2 sequences are LNHDA and SQIVND (reference sequence). Trimming cost V 5 bases and J 5 bases, with 15 bases left between them. In nucleotides, the CDR3 is TGTGCCAGTAGTGCCACCCGGGGTGAGACTGAAGCTTTCTTT. Translating it yields CASSATRGETEAFF.

V gene TRBV5-1 combines with J gene TRBJ2-3; a weak D match, TRBD2 (5 bases). The CDR3 runs 15 residues. Trimming removed 0 bases from V and 2 bases from J, with 10 bases in between. Germline V gene lookup returns CDR1 SGHRS and CDR2 YFSETQ. The CDR3 here is CASSLAGENTDTQYF. The CDR3 DNA sequence: TGCGCCAGCAGCTTGGCCGGGGAAAACACAGATACGCAGTATTTT.

For this clone: The junction and the germline gene differ at one end; a read error may be behind it. The chain carries TRBV11-2 and TRBJ2-1; 10 bases are shared with TRBD2. The CDR3 totals 16 residues. Germline loops: CDR1 SGHAT, CDR2 FQNNGV. The CDR3 bases are TGTGCCAGCAGCTTAGTCCCTAGCGGGAGATACAGTGAGCAGTTCTTC. Translated, it gives CASSLVPSGRYSEQFF.